This TCR beta chain was obtained from a study of cytomegalovirus exposure and HLA in healthy donors listed by TCRdb under 2017. Some background on the complete study: In an earlier analysis of around 540 of the donors, less than 350 Gb of sequence data and about 110 million unique TCR beta sequences from about 179 million T cells were reported. Rather than using new phenotypic data, the later analysis identified candidate immune exposures from TCR beta sequences and from how often those sequences occurred across donors. Every repertoire in the discovery cohort had been generated on one and the same sequencing platform. Roughly 300 gigabases of sequencing data and about 92 million unique TCR sequences made up an early release that covered 500 to 650 HLA-typed donors. Donor age, sex, ethnicity and CMV serostatus were collected together with the repertoire data. The study was designed to test whether signatures of past pathogen exposure could be identified by cataloging public T cell receptors. Genome-wide SNP genotypes for about 65% of the roughly 670 donors were used in a later genetic analysis, which treated that subset as a discovery cohort. Four or five DR-DQ haplotypes were handled as single units for association and clustering because linkage in the cohort was strong. A later analysis re-examined previously published TCR beta repertoires from more than 550 donors and added high-resolution HLA genotyping to investigate patterns of TCR occurrence. The study combined high-throughput TCR immunosequencing, statistical association of individual TCRs with disease status, and machine learning to predict cytomegalovirus infection status. In an earlier analysis of a few hundred of the donors, high-throughput TCR beta sequencing was used to judge whether each TCR beta V gene segment behaved as functional or pseudogenic. The study used immunosequencing to profile the T cell repertoires of about 670 subjects and linked those repertoires to cytomegalovirus serostatus. HLA typing included class I and class II loci at four-digit resolution. Across approximately 400 genotyped donors of the cohort, an average of about 240,000 unique TCR beta nucleotide sequences per donor were sequenced, and approximately 17% of those sequences were non-productive. Typing coverage differed by locus: A, B, C, DRB1 and DQB1 were typed in roughly 620-630 donors, DQA1 in about 500, DPA1 in over 600, and DPB1 in around 490. In addition to the first cohort of roughly 700 subjects, a separate validation cohort of 130 or so different subjects was used. Of the roughly 400 genotyped donors, 65% to 90% were placed in the genetic ancestry cluster associated with self-reported Caucasian donors. The full study reports these points: According to a later analysis, parvovirus B19, influenza, CMV and Epstein-Barr virus appeared linked to several top co-occurrence clusters. A later analysis found that HLA-associated TCR beta chains were more clonally expanded and had lower generation probabilities than equally common non-associated chains. The only immune exposure information available for the cohort was CMV serostatus. The study listed 164 TCR beta chains as associated with cytomegalovirus. Specific HLA alleles were associated with around 18,000 TCR beta sequences at a false discovery rate of 0.05 in a later analysis. In a later genetic analysis, fewer N-insertions in productive TCRs were reported among donors in an Asian-associated ancestry cluster than the roughly 640-donor mean. Because counts were too low, about 17 rarely observed V segments, including chromosome 9 orphons, were excluded from the earlier analysis of 587 of the donors. Presence/absence analyses assumed roughly uniform sequencing depth across donors, an assumption that may not hold. In both the original and validation cohorts, the classifier was reported to diagnose cytomegalovirus status with high specificity and sensitivity. Most CMV-associated TCR beta chains appeared to be HLA-restricted in a later analysis, and the HLA associations seemed to be driven largely by CMV exposure. A cluster of highly shared sequence variants was judged likely to be a technical artifact of the sequencing pipeline. Because HLA typing was missing for some donors at each locus, association tests included only the typed subset. Because the 87-base-pair reads could not distinguish some IMGT-functional V segments, including TRBV6-2 and TRBV6-3, those segments were excluded. In a later analysis, the rate of TCR association differed among HLA loci, with DRB1 alleles having the most associated TCRs and HLA-C alleles having the fewest. Most TCR sequences were seen in very few donors, while some public TCRs were found in many individuals. In vitro tests confirmed that a few of the cytomegalovirus-associated TCR beta chains recognize cytomegalovirus antigens. Only TCR beta chains were sequenced in this cohort, and the absence of alpha or paired-chain data limited detectable features. The authors suggested that the approach could potentially be generalized to other disease states and immunological phenotypes. V-gene and J-gene trimming of TCR beta chains was associated with a missense DCLRE1C variant in a later genetic analysis, and the association was replicated in an independent cohort. A further reported finding was that TCR beta sequences accurately predicted the HLA-A and HLA-B alleles for most subjects in the first cohort. Correlated functional status among segregating V segments might be attributable to linkage disequilibrium, but an unknown experimental factor could not be ruled out. In an earlier analysis of around 500 of the donors, most TCR beta V segments appeared in productive rearrangements about 87% or about 30% of the time, broadly matching IMGT annotations. Strong co-occurrence of HLA alleles, especially DR and DQ, made assigning TCR associations to individual alleles difficult.

Notes on this clone: The target of this receptor is not known. No base quality values were provided; no much bigger clone lies one nucleotide off.

CDR1 and CDR2 were assigned from the germline V gene as SGDLS and YYNGEE. V sheds 2 bases and J sheds 5 bases, leaving 13 bases between their ends. There are 15 amino acids in the CDR3, from cysteine to phenylalanine inclusive. Kept here is only the CDR3 DNA, which spans 45 bases and is read in frame from base 1. The cohort consisted of 670 or so healthy bone marrow donors. All cohort members were sampled while nominally healthy, although unrecorded immune exposures were likely present. The donor was CMV seronegative and belonged to the group of 320 or so seronegative cohort members. A peripheral blood sample was provided by each donor, and peripheral blood mononuclear cells were used for TCR beta sequencing. The Qiagen DNeasy Blood Extraction Kit was used to extract genomic DNA from the blood cell samples. The library was built by means of the immunoSEQ multiplex PCR assay. For the multiplex PCR, a mixture combining 60 forward primers for TCR Vbeta segments and 13 reverse primers for TCR Jbeta segments was used. The CDR3 region of rearranged TCR beta genes was amplified from genomic DNA with a multiplex PCR assay. The Illumina HiSeq System was used to sequence the amplified TCR beta libraries as 87-base-pair reads. The study's processing was this. Across the 600 to 700 repertoires, a later analysis counted tens of millions of unique TCR beta chains, some 11 million of which were shared by at least two donors. A nearest-neighbor algorithm error-corrected the raw reads and collapsed the reads into unique sequences, merging closely related sequences to remove PCR and sequencing errors. Alignment of CDR3 sequences to IMGT reference sequences was used to assign V, D and J gene segments. For a sequence to be retained, a match of at least six nucleotides was required to both a V gene segment and a J gene segment. Rearrangements were classified as productive when the CDR3 lacked stop codons and remained in frame with V and J, and all other rearrangements were classified as non-productive. CDR3 was defined by IMGT convention, running from the second conserved V-encoded cysteine to the conserved J-encoded phenylalanine. In an earlier analysis of around 640 of the donors, sequences lacking an unambiguous match to a single V gene segment were excluded. In an earlier analysis of 500 to 750 of the donors, V segments were called functional above 56.7% productive rearrangements and were called segregating when the between-donor standard deviation exceeded 5%. A statistical classification framework was built for diagnosing cytomegalovirus status from the catalog of TCR beta chain sequences. In a later analysis, V and J genes were assigned by comparing TCR nucleotide sequences against IMGT/GENE-DB human TR gene sequences. A later analysis assigned CDR3 sequences and most-parsimonious VDJ recombination scenarios with the TCRdist pipeline. In a later analysis, every TCR beta chain was defined by the combination of its CDR3 amino acid sequence and its V-gene family, and reads without a unique V-gene family were dropped. To address suspected cross-contamination and a sequencing artifact, a later analysis removed under 600 highly shared, low-generation-probability nucleotide sequences. A later analysis calculated a clonal expansion index for each public chain from normalized within-repertoire ranks of inferred template counts. A later analysis computed generation probabilities with a VDJ recombination model fitted to out-of-frame rearrangements, and checked the results against IGoR. In a later analysis, TCR-TCR, TCR-HLA and TCR-CMV co-occurrence was scored with hypergeometric tests, and a repertoire-size bias correction was applied to TCR pairs. A later analysis estimated false discovery rates by permuting HLA or CMV assignments 20 times. A later analysis grouped co-occurring TCRs with DBSCAN, adding TCRdist sequence similarity when clustering within HLA-allele-positive subsets. Repertoires with fewer than 30,000 or more than 120,000 public chains, plus five repertoires with anomalous nucleotide sharing, were excluded from co-occurrence clustering. TCRdb stores this immuneACCESS table with in-frame sequences only. Part of the clones is absent; in the studies checked, under half of the shortfall reflects unresolved V genes, and no reason is known for the rest. V, J and clone size reflect that table, while D and trimming were determined from the DNA. The sample records roughly 220,000 clones, approximately 85% of which are singletons. The leading ten clones occupy less than 3% of the sample.

The sample consisted of PBMCs. The TCR sequence derives from a woman in her 40s in good health and CMV-seronegative. This sequence uses TRBV9 and TRBJ2-2, and possibly TRBD2, on 6 matching bases. Here the CDR3 is given as CASSVGSGGTGELFF. The nucleotides read TGTGCCAGCAGCGTCGGTAGCGGCGGTACCGGGGAGCTGTTTTTT.